These T cell receptor beta chains were read from a single sample in a study of Graves' ophthalmopathy and Graves' hyperthyroidism. TCRdb itself ran the multiplex PCR reads through MiXCR, one entry per CDR3 protein. This table has more than 15,000 distinct CDR3 sequences, roughly 46% appearing once. The specimen sequenced was peripheral blood. These receptors all stem from a woman aged 40-49 years with stable Graves' hyperthyroidism. The CDR3 runs from the conserved cysteine through the conserved F or W. A D gene is named only where the DNA matches it firmly. Clone size is shown for a subset of rows, as once, few, many or a class of expanded clone.

size,V,D,J,DNA,CDR3
few,TRBV4-2,-,TRBJ1-2,TGTGCCAGCAGCCAAGCCTCCGGACAGAAGGACTATGGCTACACCTTC,CASSQASGQKDYGYTF
many,TRBV19,TRBD2,TRBJ2-7,TGTGCCACTAGACCGGGACTAGCGGGAGTGGGCGAGCAGTACTTC,CATRPGLAGVGEQYF
-,TRBV12-5,-,TRBJ2-5,TGTGCTAGTGCGATTCAAGAGACCCAGTACTTC,CASAIQETQYF
-,TRBV6-5,-,TRBJ2-1,TGTGCCAGCAGTTACTCGAAAGGGGGGGCCGGCAATGAGCAGTTCTTC,CASSYSKGGAGNEQFF
-,TRBV7-7,-,TRBJ2-5,TGTGCTAGCAGCTATACCCGGGGCCAAGAGACCCAGTACTTC,CASSYTRGQETQYF
medium-sized,TRBV20-1,-,TRBJ2-7,TGCAGTGCTAGAGAAGGGCGGCTAGACTACGAGCAGTACTTC,CSAREGRLDYEQYF
-,TRBV10-3,-,TRBJ2-7,TGTGCCATCAGTGAGTCGGCCTTCGGGGAGCAGTACTTC,CAISESAFGEQYF
many,TRBV7-3,-,TRBJ2-1,TGTGCCAGCAGCTTAGGAAGGGCCCGATCCCCTGAGCAGTTCTTC,CASSLGRARSPEQFF
-,TRBV10-3,-,TRBJ2-7,TGTGCCATCAGTGGGGCGGGTAGGGGTAGCGAGCAGTACTTC,CAISGAGRGSEQYF
-,TRBV5-1,-,TRBJ2-7,TGCGCCAGCAGCTTCACCAGGGGGGGCGAGCAGTACTTC,CASSFTRGGEQYF
many,TRBV5-1,TRBD2,TRBJ2-1,TGCGCCAGCAGCGAGACTAGCGGGGGGGAGGGTGAGCAGTTCTTC,CASSETSGGEGEQFF
-,TRBV6-5,-,TRBJ1-5,TGTGCCAGCAGCTCGGGGGCGAGCAATCAGCCCCAGCATTTT,CASSSGASNQPQHF
-,TRBV29-1,TRBD1,TRBJ1-5,TGCAGCGTTGCGGGACAGGGGCAGCCCCAGCATTTT,CSVAGQGQPQHF
many,TRBV9,-,TRBJ2-2,TGTGCCAGCAGCGTAGTCAGCAGGGGATCCGGGGAGCTGTTTTTT,CASSVVSRGSGELFF
-,TRBV5-1,-,TRBJ1-1,TGCGCCAGCAGCCCTTCAGGGGCAGGGAGCACTGAAGCTTTCTTT,CASSPSGAGSTEAFF
-,TRBV11-2,-,TRBJ1-2,TGTGCCAGCTCGAATCAGGGATTGCACACCTTC,CASSNQGLHTF
once,TRBV6-2/TRBV6-3,-,TRBJ1-1,TGTGCCAGCAGTCGGACAGCTGTGAGCACTGAAGCTTTCTTT,CASSRTAVSTEAFF
-,TRBV5-1,TRBD2,TRBJ2-2,TGCGCCAGCAGCTCCGCGGGAGGGCCGCGCACCGGGGAGCTGTTTTTT,CASSSAGGPRTGELFF
few,TRBV4-1,TRBD2,TRBJ2-7,TGCGCCAGCAGCCAAGATGGACCGGCGGGAGGCTCCTACGAGCAGTACTTC,CASSQDGPAGGSYEQYF
many,TRBV20-1,-,TRBJ1-1,TGCAGTGCTAGAGTTTCTGAAGCTTTCTTT,CSARVSEAFF
once,TRBV20-1,TRBD1,TRBJ1-5,TGCAGTGCCACCTATCAGGGGGGCCAATATCAGCCCCAGCATTTT,CSATYQGGQYQPQHF
many,TRBV5-4,TRBD2,TRBJ2-1,TGTGCCAGCAGCCCGTTCGCGGGAGTGGCCTACAATGAGCAGTTCTTC,CASSPFAGVAYNEQFF
once,TRBV7-2,TRBD2,TRBJ2-7,TGTGCCAGCAGCCGAAGCGGGACCTACGAGCAGTACTTC,CASSRSGTYEQYF
-,TRBV9,-,TRBJ2-5,TGTGCCAGCAGCGTTACCGGGACAGCACTTTCGGGGGAAAAGACCCAGTACTTC,CASSVTGTALSGEKTQYF
-,TRBV7-3,-,TRBJ2-7,TGTGCCAGCAGCGAACTGGGCGGGACCGACTACGAGCAGTACTTC,CASSELGGTDYEQYF
-,TRBV2,TRBD2,TRBJ2-5,TGTGCCAGCAGTGGTATAGCGGGGGGCCAAGAGACCCAGTACTTC,CASSGIAGGQETQYF
-,TRBV29-1,-,TRBJ2-5,TGCAGCGTGGCGCCGGAGAATCTACAAGAGACCCAGTACTTC,CSVAPENLQETQYF
-,TRBV29-1,TRBD1,TRBJ2-2,TGCAGCGTTGAGTTGGGACAGAGTAACACCGGGGAGCTGCTTTTT,CSVELGQSNTGELLF
many,TRBV19,TRBD1,TRBJ1-5,TGTGCCAGTAGTACGGAAGACAGGGGCAATCAGCCCCAGCATTTT,CASSTEDRGNQPQHF